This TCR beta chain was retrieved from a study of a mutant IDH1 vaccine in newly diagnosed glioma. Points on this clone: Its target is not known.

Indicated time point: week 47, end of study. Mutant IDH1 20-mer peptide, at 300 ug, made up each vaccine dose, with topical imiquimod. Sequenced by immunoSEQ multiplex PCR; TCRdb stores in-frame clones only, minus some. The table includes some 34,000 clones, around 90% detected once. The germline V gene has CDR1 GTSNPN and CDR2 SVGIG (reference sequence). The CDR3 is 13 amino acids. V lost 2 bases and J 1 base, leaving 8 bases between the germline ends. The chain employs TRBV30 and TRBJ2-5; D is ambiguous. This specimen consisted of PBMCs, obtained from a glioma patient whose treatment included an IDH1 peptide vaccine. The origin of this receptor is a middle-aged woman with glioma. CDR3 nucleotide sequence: TGTGCCTGGAGTACAAATTTCCAAGAGACCCAGTACTTC. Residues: CAWSTNFQETQYF. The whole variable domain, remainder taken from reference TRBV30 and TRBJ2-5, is SQTIHQWPATLVQPVGSPLSLECTVEGTSNPNLYWYRQAAGRGLQLLFYSVGIGQISSEVPQNLSASRPQDRQFILSSKKLLLSDSGFYLCAWSTNFQETQYFGPGTRLLVL.